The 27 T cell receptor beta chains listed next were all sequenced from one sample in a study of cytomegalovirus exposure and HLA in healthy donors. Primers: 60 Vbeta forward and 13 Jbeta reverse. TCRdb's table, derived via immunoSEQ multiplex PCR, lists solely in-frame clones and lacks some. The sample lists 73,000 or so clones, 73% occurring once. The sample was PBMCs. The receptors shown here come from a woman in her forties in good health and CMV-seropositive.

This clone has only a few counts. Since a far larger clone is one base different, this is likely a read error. This CDR3 reads CASFSGYSSYNEQFF. The CDR3 bases are TGTGCCAGCTTCAGCGGCTACAGCTCCTACAATGAGCAGTTCTTC. The chain joins TRBV28 to TRBJ2-1, with a tentative D call TRBD2 (5 bases). The CDR3 is made up of 15 amino acids. V lost 8 bases and J lost 0, with 14 bases in between. Looked up from germline, CDR1 is MDHEN and CDR2 is SYDVKM.

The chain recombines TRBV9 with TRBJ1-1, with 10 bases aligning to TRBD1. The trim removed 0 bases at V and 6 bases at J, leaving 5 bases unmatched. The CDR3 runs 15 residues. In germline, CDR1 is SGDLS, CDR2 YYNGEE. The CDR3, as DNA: TGTGCCAGCAGCGTAGAGAGTGACAGGGGGCCTGAAGCTTTCTTT. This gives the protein CASSVESDRGPEAFF.

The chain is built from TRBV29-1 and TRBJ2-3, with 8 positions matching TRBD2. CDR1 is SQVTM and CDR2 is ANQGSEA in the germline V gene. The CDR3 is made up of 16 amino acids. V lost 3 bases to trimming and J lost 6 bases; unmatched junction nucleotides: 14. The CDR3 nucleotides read TGCAGCGTTGACGCGGCGGGAGGAGGTTGGGTGGATACGCAGTATTTT. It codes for CSVDAAGGGWVDTQYF.

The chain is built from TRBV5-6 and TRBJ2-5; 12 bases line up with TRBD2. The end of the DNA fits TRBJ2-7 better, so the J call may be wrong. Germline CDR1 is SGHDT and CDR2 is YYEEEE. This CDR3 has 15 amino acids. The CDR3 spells CASSTSGGFSYEQYF. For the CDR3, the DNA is TGTGCCAGCAGCACTAGCGGGGGGTTCTCCTACGAGCAGTACTTC.

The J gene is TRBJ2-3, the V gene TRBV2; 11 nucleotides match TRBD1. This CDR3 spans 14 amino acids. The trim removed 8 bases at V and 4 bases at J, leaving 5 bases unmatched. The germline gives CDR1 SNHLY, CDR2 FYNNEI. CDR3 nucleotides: TGTGCCAGCGTTGGACAGGGGGCCTCAGATACGCAGTATTTT. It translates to CASVGQGASDTQYF.

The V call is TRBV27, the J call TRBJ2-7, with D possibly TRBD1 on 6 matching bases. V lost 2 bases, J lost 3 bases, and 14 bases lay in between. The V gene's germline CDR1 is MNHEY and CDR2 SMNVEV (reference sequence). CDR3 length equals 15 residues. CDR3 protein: CASSLATRTDYEQYF. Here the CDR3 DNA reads TGTGCCAGCAGTTTAGCAACTCGGACAGACTACGAGCAGTACTTC.

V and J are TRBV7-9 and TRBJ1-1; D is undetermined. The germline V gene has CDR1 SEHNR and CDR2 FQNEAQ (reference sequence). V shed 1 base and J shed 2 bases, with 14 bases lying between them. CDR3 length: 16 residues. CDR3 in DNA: TGTGCCAGCAGCTTAGGAGCGGCCAACCTAAACACTGAAGCTTTCTTT. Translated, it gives CASSLGAANLNTEAFF.

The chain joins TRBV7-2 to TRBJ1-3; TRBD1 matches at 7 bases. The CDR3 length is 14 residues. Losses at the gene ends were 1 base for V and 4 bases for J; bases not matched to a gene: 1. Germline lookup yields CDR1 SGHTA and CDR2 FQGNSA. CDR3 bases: TGTGCCAGCAGCTTAGGGACAGGAGGAAACACCATATATTTT. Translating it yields CASSLGTGGNTIYF.

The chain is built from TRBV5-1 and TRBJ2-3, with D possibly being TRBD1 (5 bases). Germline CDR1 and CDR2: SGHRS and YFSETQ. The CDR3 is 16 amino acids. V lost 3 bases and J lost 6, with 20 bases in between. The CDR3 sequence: CASSWPQGNGLDTQYF. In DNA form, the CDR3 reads TGCGCCAGCAGCTGGCCTCAGGGAAATGGTTTGGATACGCAGTATTTT.

CDR3 bases: TGTGCCAGCAGTGGGCAGGGCACTGAAGCTTTCTTT. Translating it yields CASSGQGTEAFF. The rearrangement joins TRBV27 to TRBJ1-1, with D perhaps matching TRBD1 (5 bases). This CDR3 has 12 residues. CDR1 and CDR2 (germline): MNHEY, SMNVEV (reference sequence). The V and J ends lost 5 bases and 4 bases respectively, with 8 bases between them.

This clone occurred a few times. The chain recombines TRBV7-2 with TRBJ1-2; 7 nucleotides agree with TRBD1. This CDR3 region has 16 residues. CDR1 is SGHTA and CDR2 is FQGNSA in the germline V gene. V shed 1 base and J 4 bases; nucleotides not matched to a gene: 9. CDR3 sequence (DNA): TGTGCCAGCAGCTTAGTGTCAGGGGGGTCAGGCTATGGCTACACCTTC. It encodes CASSLVSGGSGYGYTF.

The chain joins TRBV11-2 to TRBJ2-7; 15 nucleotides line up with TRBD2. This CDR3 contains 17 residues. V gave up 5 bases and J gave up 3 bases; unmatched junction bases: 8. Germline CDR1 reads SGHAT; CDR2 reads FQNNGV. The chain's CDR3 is CASSPRTSGRASYEQYF. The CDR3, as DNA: TGTGCCAGCAGCCCAAGGACTAGCGGGAGGGCCAGCTACGAGCAGTACTTC.

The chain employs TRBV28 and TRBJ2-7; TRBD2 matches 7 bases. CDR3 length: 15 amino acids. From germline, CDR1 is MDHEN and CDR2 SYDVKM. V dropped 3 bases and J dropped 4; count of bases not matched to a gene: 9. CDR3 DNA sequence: TGTGCCAGCAGTTTTAGCGGGCACCATACTTACGAGCAGTACTTC. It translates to CASSFSGHHTYEQYF. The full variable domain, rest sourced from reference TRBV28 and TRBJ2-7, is DVKVTQSSRYLVKRTGEKVFLECVQDMDHENMFWYRQDPGLGLRLIYFSYDVKMKEKGDIPEGYSVSREKKERFSLILESASTNQTSMYLCASSFSGHHTYEQYFGPGTRLTVT.

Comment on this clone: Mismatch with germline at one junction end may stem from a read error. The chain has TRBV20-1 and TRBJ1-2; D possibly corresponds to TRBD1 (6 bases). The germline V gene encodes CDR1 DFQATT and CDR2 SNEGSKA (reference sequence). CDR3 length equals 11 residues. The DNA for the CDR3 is TGCAGTGTCCCGCTGGGACATGGCTACATCTTC. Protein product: CSVPLGHGYIF.

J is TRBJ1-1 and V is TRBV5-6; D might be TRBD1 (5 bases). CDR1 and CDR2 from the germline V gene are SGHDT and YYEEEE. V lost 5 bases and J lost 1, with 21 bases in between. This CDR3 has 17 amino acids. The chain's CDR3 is CASRTAFGPAENTEAFF. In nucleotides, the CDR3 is TGTGCCAGCAGGACAGCGTTTGGGCCGGCGGAGAACACTGAAGCTTTCTTT. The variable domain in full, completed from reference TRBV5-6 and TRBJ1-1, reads DAGVTQSPTHLIKTRGQQVTLRCSPKSGHDTVSWYQQALGQGPQFIFQYYEEEERQRGNFPDRFSGHQFPNYSSELNVNALLLGDSALYLCASRTAFGPAENTEAFFGQGTRLTVV.

The CDR3 DNA reads as TGTGCCAGCAGTGAAGGCGGGTGGGCGGGAGCTTTCTTT. Protein: CASSEGGWAGAFF. V and J are TRBV25-1 and TRBJ1-1; D gene unclear. CDR1 and CDR2 (germline): MGHDK, SYGVNS. V was trimmed by 2 bases and J by 10 bases, leaving 14 bases between them. The CDR3 length is 13 residues. The whole variable domain, remainder taken from reference TRBV25-1 and TRBJ1-1, is EADIYQTPRYLVIGTGKKITLECSQTMGHDKMYWYQQDPGMELHLIHYSYGVNSTEKGDLSSESTVSRIRTEHFPLTLESARPSHTSQYLCASSEGGWAGAFFGQGTRLTVV.

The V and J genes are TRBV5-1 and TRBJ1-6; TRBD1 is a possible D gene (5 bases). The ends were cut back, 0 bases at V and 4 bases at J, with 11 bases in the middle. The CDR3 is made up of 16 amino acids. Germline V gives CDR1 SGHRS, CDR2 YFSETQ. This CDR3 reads CASSLAQGQYNSPLHF. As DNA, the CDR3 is TGCGCCAGCAGCTTGGCGCAGGGCCAGTATAATTCACCCCTCCACTTT.

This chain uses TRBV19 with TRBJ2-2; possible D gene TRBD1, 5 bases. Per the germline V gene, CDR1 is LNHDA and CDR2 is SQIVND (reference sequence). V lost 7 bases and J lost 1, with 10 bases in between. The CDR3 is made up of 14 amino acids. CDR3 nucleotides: TGTGCCAGTAAAGGGGATCTGAACACCGGGGAGCTGTTTTTT. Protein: CASKGDLNTGELFF.

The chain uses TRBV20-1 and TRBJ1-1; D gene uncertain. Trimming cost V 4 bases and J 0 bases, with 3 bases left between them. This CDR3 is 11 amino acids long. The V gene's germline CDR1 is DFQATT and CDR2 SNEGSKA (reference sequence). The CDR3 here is CSANMNTEAFF. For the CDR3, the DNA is TGCAGTGCTAACATGAACACTGAAGCTTTCTTT.

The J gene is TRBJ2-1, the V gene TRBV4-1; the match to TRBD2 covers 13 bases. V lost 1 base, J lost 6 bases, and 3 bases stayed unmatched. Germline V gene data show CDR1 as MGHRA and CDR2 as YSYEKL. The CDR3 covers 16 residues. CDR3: CASSQARLAGGNEQFF. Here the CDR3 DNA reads TGCGCCAGCAGCCAAGCCAGACTAGCGGGGGGCAATGAGCAGTTCTTC.

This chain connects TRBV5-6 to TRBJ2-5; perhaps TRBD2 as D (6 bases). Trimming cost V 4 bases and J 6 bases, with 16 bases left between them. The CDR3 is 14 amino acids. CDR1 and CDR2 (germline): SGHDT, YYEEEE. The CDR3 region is CASSGMGGEKTQYF. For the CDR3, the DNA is TGTGCCAGCAGCGGAATGGGGGGAGAAAAGACCCAGTACTTC.

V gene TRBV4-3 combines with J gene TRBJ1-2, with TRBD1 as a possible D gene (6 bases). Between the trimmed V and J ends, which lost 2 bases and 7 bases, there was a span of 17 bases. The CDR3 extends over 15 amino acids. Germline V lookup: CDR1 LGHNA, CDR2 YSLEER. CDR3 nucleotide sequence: TGCGCCAGCAGCCAACCCCACGGGGGGCAGGTTGGCTACACCTTC. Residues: CASSQPHGGQVGYTF.

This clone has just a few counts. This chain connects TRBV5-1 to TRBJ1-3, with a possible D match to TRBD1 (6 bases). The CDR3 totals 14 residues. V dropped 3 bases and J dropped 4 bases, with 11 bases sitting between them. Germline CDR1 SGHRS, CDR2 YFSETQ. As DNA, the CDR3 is TGCGCCAGCAGCTCGCAGGGGTCAGGAAACACCATATATTTT. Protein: CASSSQGSGNTIYF.

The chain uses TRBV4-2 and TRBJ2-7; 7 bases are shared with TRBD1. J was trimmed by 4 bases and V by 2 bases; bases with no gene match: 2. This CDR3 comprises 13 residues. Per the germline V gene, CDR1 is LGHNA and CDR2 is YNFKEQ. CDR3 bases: TGTGCCAGCAGCCAACTCAGGGGGTACGAGCAGTACTTC. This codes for CASSQLRGYEQYF.

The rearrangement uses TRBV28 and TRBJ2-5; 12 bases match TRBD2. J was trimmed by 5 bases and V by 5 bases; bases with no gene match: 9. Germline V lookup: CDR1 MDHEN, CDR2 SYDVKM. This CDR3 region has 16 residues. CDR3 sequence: CASSLLTSGSGETQYF. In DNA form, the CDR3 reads TGTGCCAGCAGTCTGCTGACTAGCGGGAGTGGGGAGACCCAGTACTTC.

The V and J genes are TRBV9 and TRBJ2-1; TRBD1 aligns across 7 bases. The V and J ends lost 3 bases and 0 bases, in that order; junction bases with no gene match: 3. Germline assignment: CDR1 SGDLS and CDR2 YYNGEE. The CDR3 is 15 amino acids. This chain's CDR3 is CASSEGAPSYNEQFF. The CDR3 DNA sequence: TGTGCCAGCAGCGAGGGGGCGCCCTCCTACAATGAGCAGTTCTTC. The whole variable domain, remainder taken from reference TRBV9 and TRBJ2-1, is DSGVTQTPKHLITATGQRVTLRCSPRSGDLSVYWYQQSLDQGLQFLIQYYNGEERAKGNILERFSAQQFPDLHSELNLSSLELGDSALYFCASSEGAPSYNEQFFGPGTRLTVL.

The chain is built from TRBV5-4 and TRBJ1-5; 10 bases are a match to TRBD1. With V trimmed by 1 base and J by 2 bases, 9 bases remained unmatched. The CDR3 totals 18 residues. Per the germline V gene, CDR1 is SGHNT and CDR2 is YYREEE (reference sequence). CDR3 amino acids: CASSLPETGGSGNQPQHF. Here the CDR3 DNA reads TGTGCCAGCAGCTTGCCGGAGACAGGGGGCAGTGGCAATCAGCCCCAGCATTTT.